The rows below give T cell receptor beta chains drawn from one sample of a study of blood T cell repertoires in COVID-19. Here immunoSEQ multiplex PCR was the method, and the copy in TCRdb shows in-frame clones only, minus some. Here the sample spans about 210,000 clones, around 81% being singletons. Sample: peripheral blood. These receptors all come from a human donor in a cohort sampled during active COVID-19. Both conserved end residues are part of each CDR3. Fields, in order: V gene, D gene, J gene, clone size, CDR3 DNA, CDR3 protein. D genes are given only for firm matches. Size tells how often a clone was seen (once, few, many) or the class of an expanded clone, and some rows leave it out.

TRBV2	.	TRBJ1-5	few	TGTGCCAGTGCCCCAGGGAGCAATCAGCCCCAGCATTTT	CASAPGSNQPQHF
TRBV5-5	.	TRBJ1-4	.	TGTGCCAGCAGCTTATTCGTGCCAGGGGCTCAGGAAAAACTGTTTTTT	CASSLFVPGAQEKLFF
TRBV18	TRBD1	TRBJ1-1	once	TGTGCCAGCTCATCCCGGGACAGCACTATGAACACTGAAGCTTTCTTT	CASSSRDSTMNTEAFF
TRBV18	TRBD2	TRBJ2-7	.	TGTGCCAGCTCACCACCCAGCGGGGGGCCCTACGAGCAGTACTTC	CASSPPSGGPYEQYF
TRBV7-9	.	TRBJ2-7	.	TGTGCCAGCAGCCAGGAATACGAGCAGTACTTC	CASSQEYEQYF
TRBV6-5	.	TRBJ1-1	.	TGTGCCAGCAGTTTGACACGGGGAACTGAAGCTTTCTTT	CASSLTRGTEAFF
TRBV5-1	.	TRBJ1-1	.	TGCGCCAGCAGCGTGCAGGGTTTCACTGAAGCTTTCTTT	CASSVQGFTEAFF
TRBV27	TRBD1	TRBJ1-2	.	TGTGCCAGCAGTACAAAACTACAGGGGGCGCGCGGCTACACCTTC	CASSTKLQGARGYTF
TRBV11-2	.	TRBJ1-3	.	TGTGCCAGCAGCTTGGCGAGTGGAGCGCTCTCTGGAAACACCATATATTTT	CASSLASGALSGNTIYF
TRBV5-4	.	TRBJ1-3	.	TGTGCCAGCAGCCAAGGACAGCTCTCTGGAAACACCATATATTTT	CASSQGQLSGNTIYF
TRBV5-4	.	TRBJ2-1	.	TGTGCCAGCAGCCCAACTAGAGCGGGCCTTTCCTACAATGAGCAGTTCTTC	CASSPTRAGLSYNEQFF
TRBV5-5	.	TRBJ2-6	.	TGTGCCAGCAGCTTGATGAGCTCTGGGGCCAACGTCCTGACTTTC	CASSLMSSGANVLTF
TRBV7-3	TRBD2	TRBJ2-1	.	TGTGCCAGCAGCTTAATAAGGCGGGGGAATAATGAGCAGTTCTTC	CASSLIRRGNNEQFF
TRBV30	.	TRBJ1-1	.	TGTGCCTGGAGTGCCGAGGATACTGAAGCTTTCTTT	CAWSAEDTEAFF
TRBV6-5	TRBD1	TRBJ1-4	once	TGTGCCAGCAGTTTCCAGGGGGCACAGGATGAAAAACTGTTTTTT	CASSFQGAQDEKLFF
TRBV6-5	TRBD1	TRBJ2-6	few	TGTGCCAGCCGGGACAGGGGGGTTAGGGCCAACGTCCTGACTTTC	CASRDRGVRANVLTF
TRBV5-5	TRBD1	TRBJ2-2	.	TGTGCCAGCAGCTGGACAGGGTCCGGGGAGCTGTTTTTT	CASSWTGSGELFF
TRBV5-8	TRBD1	TRBJ2-2	many	TGTGCCAGCAGCTATAGGGACAGAGCGGGGGAGCTGTTTTTT	CASSYRDRAGELFF
TRBV6-5	TRBD1	TRBJ1-5	few	TGTGCCAGCAGTTACGGGGACAGGGATCAGCCCCAGCATTTT	CASSYGDRDQPQHF